The rows below give T cell receptor beta chains drawn from one sample of a study of blood T cells in healthy people across ages. TCRdb re-derived calls from the 5' RACE reads in MiXCR, one entry per CDR3 protein. This sample has roughly 570,000 distinct CDR3 sequences, with roughly 28% found just once. The sequenced sample consisted of blood. Receptor source: a woman in her seventies in good health. Both conserved end residues are part of each CDR3. Each record gives: D gene, clone size, V gene, J gene, CDR3 DNA, CDR3 protein. D genes are given only for firm matches. Clone size is shown for a subset of rows, as once, few, many or a class of expanded clone.

d_gene: TRBD1
abundance: few
v_gene: TRBV6-2/TRBV6-3
j_gene: TRBJ2-6
CDR3nt: TGTGCCAGCAGAGGCTCGACAGGGGGCCCCTCTGGGGCCAACGTCCTGACTTTC
CDR3aa: CASRGSTGGPSGANVLTF

d_gene: TRBD1
abundance: .
v_gene: TRBV4-2
j_gene: TRBJ1-1
CDR3nt: TGTGCCAGCAGCCCTACAGGGGCAGAAGCTTTCTTT
CDR3aa: CASSPTGAEAFF

d_gene: TRBD2
abundance: .
v_gene: TRBV5-4
j_gene: TRBJ2-3
CDR3nt: TGTGCCAGCAGCCCACTCGGACTAGCGGGGGGATCAGATACGCAGTATTTT
CDR3aa: CASSPLGLAGGSDTQYF

d_gene: .
abundance: .
v_gene: TRBV27
j_gene: TRBJ2-7
CDR3nt: TGTGCCAGCAGTTTAAAACAGGGATACTCCTACGAGCAGTACTTC
CDR3aa: CASSLKQGYSYEQYF

d_gene: .
abundance: few
v_gene: TRBV3-1
j_gene: TRBJ2-5
CDR3nt: TGTGCCAGCAGCCAAGGGGGGCCTCGCAAGACCCAGTACTTC
CDR3aa: CASSQGGPRKTQYF

d_gene: TRBD1
abundance: few
v_gene: TRBV6-1
j_gene: TRBJ2-7
CDR3nt: TGTGCCAGCAGTGAAGGGGACAGAAACTACGAGCAGTACTTC
CDR3aa: CASSEGDRNYEQYF

d_gene: .
abundance: .
v_gene: TRBV10-1
j_gene: TRBJ2-3
CDR3nt: TGCGCCAGCAGTGAGTCGAGGTCAGCTAGCACAGATACGCAGTATTTT
CDR3aa: CASSESRSASTDTQYF

d_gene: .
abundance: many
v_gene: TRBV10-3
j_gene: TRBJ1-3
CDR3nt: TGTGCCGCCACCTCGAGCTCTGGAAACACCATATATTTT
CDR3aa: CAATSSSGNTIYF

d_gene: .
abundance: many
v_gene: TRBV7-9
j_gene: TRBJ1-1
CDR3nt: TGTGCCAGCAGCTTAGTAAACACTGAAGCTTTCTTT
CDR3aa: CASSLVNTEAFF

d_gene: TRBD1
abundance: .
v_gene: TRBV2
j_gene: TRBJ1-4
CDR3nt: TGTGCCAGCAACGCTATGGGACAGGGCGATGAAAAACTGTTTTTT
CDR3aa: CASNAMGQGDEKLFF

d_gene: TRBD1
abundance: .
v_gene: TRBV5-1
j_gene: TRBJ1-1
CDR3nt: TGCGCCAGCAGCTTGGATACCAGGGGGTCGAGCACTGAAGCTTTCTTT
CDR3aa: CASSLDTRGSSTEAFF

d_gene: TRBD1
abundance: few
v_gene: TRBV20-1
j_gene: TRBJ1-1
CDR3nt: TGCAGTGCTAGTACCCACGGACAGGGAAACACTGAAGCTTTCTTT
CDR3aa: CSASTHGQGNTEAFF

d_gene: .
abundance: .
v_gene: TRBV7-9
j_gene: TRBJ2-1
CDR3nt: TGTGCCAGCAGCTTAGGTCACTCGAGCTCCTACAATGAGCAGTTCTTC
CDR3aa: CASSLGHSSSYNEQFF

d_gene: .
abundance: once
v_gene: TRBV20-1
j_gene: TRBJ2-1
CDR3nt: TGCAGTGCCCCGACAGGATCCAATGAGCAGTTCTTC
CDR3aa: CSAPTGSNEQFF

d_gene: TRBD1
abundance: .
v_gene: TRBV29-1
j_gene: TRBJ2-5
CDR3nt: TGCAGCGTGCCGGGACAGGGGGCGAATGAGCAGTACTTC
CDR3aa: CSVPGQGANEQYF

d_gene: .
abundance: few
v_gene: TRBV4-1
j_gene: TRBJ2-3
CDR3nt: TGCGCCAGCAGCCAAGATCGATGGGTCACAGATACGCAGTATTTT
CDR3aa: CASSQDRWVTDTQYF

d_gene: .
abundance: many
v_gene: TRBV4-2
j_gene: TRBJ2-7
CDR3nt: TGTGCCAGCAGCCAAGATGAGGACTACGAGCAGTACTTC
CDR3aa: CASSQDEDYEQYF

d_gene: .
abundance: once
v_gene: TRBV25-1
j_gene: TRBJ1-1
CDR3nt: TGTGCCAGCAGAGAATTGGACGGGGCTGAAGCTTTCTTT
CDR3aa: CASRELDGAEAFF

d_gene: TRBD2
abundance: .
v_gene: TRBV20-1
j_gene: TRBJ2-6
CDR3nt: TGCAGTGCTAGCTGGCGGGGGTACGGGGCCAACGTCCTGACTTTC
CDR3aa: CSASWRGYGANVLTF

d_gene: .
abundance: many
v_gene: TRBV5-1
j_gene: TRBJ2-3
CDR3nt: TGCGCCAGCAGCCCCGGACAGAACACAGATACGCAGTATTTT
CDR3aa: CASSPGQNTDTQYF

d_gene: .
abundance: .
v_gene: TRBV6-5
j_gene: TRBJ2-5
CDR3nt: TGTGCCAGCAGTCGCAATAGCGTGGAGACCCAGTACTTC
CDR3aa: CASSRNSVETQYF

d_gene: .
abundance: few
v_gene: TRBV24-1
j_gene: TRBJ1-5
CDR3nt: TGTGCCACCAGTGATCCAGGGAAGGGAAGCAATCAGCCCCAGCATTTT
CDR3aa: CATSDPGKGSNQPQHF

d_gene: TRBD1
abundance: few
v_gene: TRBV20-1
j_gene: TRBJ2-4
CDR3nt: TGCAGTGCCTCGGGACAGGGGAACCTCGTTCAGTACTTC
CDR3aa: CSASGQGNLVQYF

d_gene: .
abundance: .
v_gene: TRBV29-1
j_gene: TRBJ2-7
CDR3nt: TGCAGCGTACGACAGCATCCTTACGGCTCCTACGAGCAGTACTTC
CDR3aa: CSVRQHPYGSYEQYF

d_gene: .
abundance: few
v_gene: TRBV12-3/TRBV12-4
j_gene: TRBJ2-4
CDR3nt: TGTGCCAGCAGTTTAGTAGATCAGAAAAACATTCAGTACTTC
CDR3aa: CASSLVDQKNIQYF

d_gene: TRBD2
abundance: many
v_gene: TRBV12-3/TRBV12-4
j_gene: TRBJ2-3
CDR3nt: TGTGCCAGCAAAGCGCGGGGGTTGGCGGATACGCAGTATTTT
CDR3aa: CASKARGLADTQYF

d_gene: .
abundance: few
v_gene: TRBV7-8
j_gene: TRBJ2-7
CDR3nt: TGTGCCAGCAGCCGATTAAACAACCCAACCTACGAGCAGTACTTC
CDR3aa: CASSRLNNPTYEQYF

d_gene: TRBD1
abundance: .
v_gene: TRBV5-6
j_gene: TRBJ2-1
CDR3nt: TGTGCCAGCAGCTTCCTCGACAGGGCCGTTTACAATGAGCAGTTCTTC
CDR3aa: CASSFLDRAVYNEQFF

d_gene: .
abundance: once
v_gene: TRBV2
j_gene: TRBJ1-2
CDR3nt: TGTGCCAGCAGTGACTCGGGCTCCTATGGCTACACCTTC
CDR3aa: CASSDSGSYGYTF

d_gene: .
abundance: few
v_gene: TRBV4-2
j_gene: TRBJ2-1
CDR3nt: TGTGCCAGCAGCCAGAGTGGGCCAAGAGGGGGTGAGCAGTTCTTC
CDR3aa: CASSQSGPRGGEQFF

d_gene: .
abundance: few
v_gene: TRBV5-5
j_gene: TRBJ2-7
CDR3nt: TGTGCCAGCAGCCAACTCATTGGGAGTCGGTACGAGCAGTACTTC
CDR3aa: CASSQLIGSRYEQYF

d_gene: TRBD1
abundance: .
v_gene: TRBV9
j_gene: TRBJ1-6
CDR3nt: TGTGCCAGCACCCGGGACAGGGGAGACTTGGGTTCACCCCTCCACTTT
CDR3aa: CASTRDRGDLGSPLHF